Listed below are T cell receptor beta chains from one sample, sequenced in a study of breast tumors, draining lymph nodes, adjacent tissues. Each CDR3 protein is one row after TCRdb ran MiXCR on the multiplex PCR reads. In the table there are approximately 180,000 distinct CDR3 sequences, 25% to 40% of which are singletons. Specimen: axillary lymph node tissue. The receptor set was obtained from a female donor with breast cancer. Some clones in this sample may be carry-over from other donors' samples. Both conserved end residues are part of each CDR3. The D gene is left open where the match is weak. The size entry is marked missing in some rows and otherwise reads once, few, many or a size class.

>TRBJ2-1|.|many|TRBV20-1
TGCAGTGCGGTAGACCAGGGGAAGCCCTACAATGAGCAGTTCTTC
CSAVDQGKPYNEQFF
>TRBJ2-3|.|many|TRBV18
TGTGCCAGCTCACCAAATCAGGCTTACACAGATACGCAGTATTTT
CASSPNQAYTDTQYF
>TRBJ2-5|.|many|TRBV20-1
TGCAGTGAAGTGGGACCTCAAGAGACCCAGTACTTC
CSEVGPQETQYF
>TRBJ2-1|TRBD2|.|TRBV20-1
TGCAGTGCCCCGAATCCGGGACTAGCGGGGACAAGCTCCTACAATGAGCAGTTCTTC
CSAPNPGLAGTSSYNEQFF
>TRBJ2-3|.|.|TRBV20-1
TGCAGTGCTAGAGAACGGTCAGCAGCGCGGTATTTT
CSARERSAARYF
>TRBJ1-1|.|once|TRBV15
TGTGCCACCAGCGGGGGATCAGGGGACACTGAAGCTTTCTTT
CATSGGSGDTEAFF
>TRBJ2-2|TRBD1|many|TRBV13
TGTGCCAGCAGCTTAGGCCTTCTACAGGGGGCCGCCGGGGAGCTGTTTTTT
CASSLGLLQGAAGELFF
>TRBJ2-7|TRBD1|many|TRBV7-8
TGTGCCAGCAGCTTACGGGCCCCTTTACAGGGGACATCCTACGAGCAGTACTTC
CASSLRAPLQGTSYEQYF
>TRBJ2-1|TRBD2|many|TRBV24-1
TGTGCCACCAGTGATCCTAGCGGAGCCTACAATGAGCAGTTCTTC
CATSDPSGAYNEQFF
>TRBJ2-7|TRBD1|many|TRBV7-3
TGTGCCAGCAGCTTAATAGGGACAGGGCTATCCTACGAGCAGTACTTC
CASSLIGTGLSYEQYF
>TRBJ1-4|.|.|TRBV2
TGTGCCAGCGGATCCCGGACGAATGAAAAACTGTTTTTT
CASGSRTNEKLFF
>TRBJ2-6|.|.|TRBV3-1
TGTGCCAGCAGCCATCTAGCACCGACCTCTGGGGCCAACGTCCTGACTTTC
CASSHLAPTSGANVLTF
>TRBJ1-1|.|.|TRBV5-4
TGTGCCAGTGGGGGCATGAACACTGAAGCTTTCTTT
CASGGMNTEAFF
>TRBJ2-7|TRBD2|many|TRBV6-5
TGTGCCAGCAGCCGCGGGGGGCCCTACGAGCAGTACTTC
CASSRGGPYEQYF
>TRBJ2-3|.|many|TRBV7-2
TGTGCCAGCAGCGCCGCGTGGCTGTCCATAGATACGCAGTATTTT
CASSAAWLSIDTQYF
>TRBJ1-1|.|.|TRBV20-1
TGCAGAGCAACAGGAGGTAATATGAACACTGAAGCTTTCTTT
CRATGGNMNTEAFF
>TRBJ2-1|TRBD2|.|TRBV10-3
TGTGCCATCGGCCGGACTAGCGGGAGCTCCTACAATGAGCAGTTCTTC
CAIGRTSGSSYNEQFF
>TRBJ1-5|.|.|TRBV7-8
TGTGCCAGCAGCTCGCGACAAATTGGGGACAATCAGCCCCAGCATTTT
CASSSRQIGDNQPQHF
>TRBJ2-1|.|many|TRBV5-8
TGTGCCAGCAGCCGCTCAGGGAGCGGTCCCTCGTATGAGCAGTTCTTC
CASSRSGSGPSYEQFF
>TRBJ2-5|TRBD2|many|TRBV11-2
TGTGCCAGCAGCTTAGGGACTAGGTTACAAGAGACCCAGTACTTC
CASSLGTRLQETQYF
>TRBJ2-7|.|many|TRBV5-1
TGCGCCAGCAGCTTGGAGGTAGGGGAAGGCGAGCAGTACTTC
CASSLEVGEGEQYF
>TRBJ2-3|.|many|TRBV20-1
TGCAGTGCTAGCTCAGGGATAGATACGCAGTATTTT
CSASSGIDTQYF
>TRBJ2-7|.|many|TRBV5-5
TGTGCCAGCACCACAATCCAGGGGACTCCTTACGAGCAGTACTTC
CASTTIQGTPYEQYF
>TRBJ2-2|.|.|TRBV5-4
TGTGCCAGCAGCTTGCGAACTGGCGGGGAGCTGTTTTTT
CASSLRTGGELFF
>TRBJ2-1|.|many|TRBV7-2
TGTGCCAGCAGCTTAGGGATCTACAATGAGCAGTTCTTC
CASSLGIYNEQFF
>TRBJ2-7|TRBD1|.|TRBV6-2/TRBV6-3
TGTGCCAGCAGTTTCAGGGGGCCGAGCTCCTACGAGCAGTACTTC
CASSFRGPSSYEQYF